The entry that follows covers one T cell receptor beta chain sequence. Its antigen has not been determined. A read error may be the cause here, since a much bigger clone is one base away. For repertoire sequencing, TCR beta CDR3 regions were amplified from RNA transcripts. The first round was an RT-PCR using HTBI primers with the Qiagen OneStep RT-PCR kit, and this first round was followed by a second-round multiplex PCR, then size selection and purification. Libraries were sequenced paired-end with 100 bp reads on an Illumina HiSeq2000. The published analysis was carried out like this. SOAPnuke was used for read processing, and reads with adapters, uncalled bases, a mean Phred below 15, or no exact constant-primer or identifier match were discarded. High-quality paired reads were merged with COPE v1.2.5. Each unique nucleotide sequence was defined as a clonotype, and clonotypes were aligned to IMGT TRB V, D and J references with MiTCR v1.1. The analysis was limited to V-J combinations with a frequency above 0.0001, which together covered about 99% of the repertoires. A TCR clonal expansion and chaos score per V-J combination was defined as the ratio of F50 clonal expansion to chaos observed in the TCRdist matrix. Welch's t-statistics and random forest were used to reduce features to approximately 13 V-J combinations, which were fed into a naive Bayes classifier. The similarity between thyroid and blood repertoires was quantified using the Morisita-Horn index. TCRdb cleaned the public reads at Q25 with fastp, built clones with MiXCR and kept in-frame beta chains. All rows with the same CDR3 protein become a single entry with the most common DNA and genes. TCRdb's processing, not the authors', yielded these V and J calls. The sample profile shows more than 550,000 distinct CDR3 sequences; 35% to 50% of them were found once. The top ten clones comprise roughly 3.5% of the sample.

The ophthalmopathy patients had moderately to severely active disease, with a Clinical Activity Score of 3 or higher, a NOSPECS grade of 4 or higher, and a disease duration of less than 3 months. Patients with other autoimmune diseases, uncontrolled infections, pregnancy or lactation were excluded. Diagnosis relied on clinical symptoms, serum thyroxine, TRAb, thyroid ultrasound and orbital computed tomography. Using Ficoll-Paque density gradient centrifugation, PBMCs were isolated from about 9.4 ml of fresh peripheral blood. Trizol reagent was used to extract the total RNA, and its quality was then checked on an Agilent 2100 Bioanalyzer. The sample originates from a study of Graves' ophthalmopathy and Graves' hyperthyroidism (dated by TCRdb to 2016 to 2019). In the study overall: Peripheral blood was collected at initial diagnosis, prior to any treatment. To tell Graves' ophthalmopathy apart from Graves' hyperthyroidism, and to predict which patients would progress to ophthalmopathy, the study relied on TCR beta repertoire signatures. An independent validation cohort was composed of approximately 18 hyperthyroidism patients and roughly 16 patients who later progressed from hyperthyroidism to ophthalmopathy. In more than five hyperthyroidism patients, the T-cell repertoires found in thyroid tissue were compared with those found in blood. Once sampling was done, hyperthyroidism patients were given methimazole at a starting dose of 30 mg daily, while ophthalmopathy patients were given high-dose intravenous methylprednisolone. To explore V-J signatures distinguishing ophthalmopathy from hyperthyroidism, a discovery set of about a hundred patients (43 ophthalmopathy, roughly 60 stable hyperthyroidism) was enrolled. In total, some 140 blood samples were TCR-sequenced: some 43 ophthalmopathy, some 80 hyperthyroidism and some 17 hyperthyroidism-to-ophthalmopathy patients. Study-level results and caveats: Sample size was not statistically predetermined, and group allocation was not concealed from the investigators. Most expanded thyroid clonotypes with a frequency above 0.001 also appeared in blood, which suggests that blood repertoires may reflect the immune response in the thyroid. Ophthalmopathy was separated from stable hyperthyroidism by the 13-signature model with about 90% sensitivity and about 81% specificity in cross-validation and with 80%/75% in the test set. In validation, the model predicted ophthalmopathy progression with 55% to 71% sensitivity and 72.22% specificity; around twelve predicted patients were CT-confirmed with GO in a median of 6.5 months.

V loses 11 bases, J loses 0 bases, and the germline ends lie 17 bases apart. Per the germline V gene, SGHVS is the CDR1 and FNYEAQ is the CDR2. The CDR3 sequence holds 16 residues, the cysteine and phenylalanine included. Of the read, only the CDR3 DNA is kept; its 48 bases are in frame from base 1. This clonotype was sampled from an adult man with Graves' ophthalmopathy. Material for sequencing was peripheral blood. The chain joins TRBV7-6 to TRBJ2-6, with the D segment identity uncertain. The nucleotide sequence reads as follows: TGTGCCGGCTCAGAAAGGGTTTCCTCTGGGGCCAACGTCCTGACTTTC. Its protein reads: CAGSERVSSGANVLTF.